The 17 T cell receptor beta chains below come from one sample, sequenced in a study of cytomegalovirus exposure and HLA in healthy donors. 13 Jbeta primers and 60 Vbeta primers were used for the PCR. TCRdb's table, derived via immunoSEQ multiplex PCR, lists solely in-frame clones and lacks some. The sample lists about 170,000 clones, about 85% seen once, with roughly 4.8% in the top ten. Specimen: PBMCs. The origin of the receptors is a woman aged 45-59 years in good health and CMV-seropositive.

The CDR3 reads CASGDRSYEQYF. DNA for the CDR3: TGTGCCAGCGGCGACAGGTCCTACGAGCAGTACTTC. The genes are TRBV27 and TRBJ2-7; the D gene is possibly TRBD1 (6 bases). Germline V gene data show CDR1 as MNHEY and CDR2 as SMNVEV (reference sequence). The ends were cut back, 8 bases at V and 1 base at J, with 9 bases in the middle. CDR3 length: 12 amino acids.

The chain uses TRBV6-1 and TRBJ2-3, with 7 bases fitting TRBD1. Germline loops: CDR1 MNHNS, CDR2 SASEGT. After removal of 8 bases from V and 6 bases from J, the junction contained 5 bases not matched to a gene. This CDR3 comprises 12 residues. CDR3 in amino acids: CASGYRGDTQYF. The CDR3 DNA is TGTGCCAGCGGCTACAGGGGTGATACGCAGTATTTT.

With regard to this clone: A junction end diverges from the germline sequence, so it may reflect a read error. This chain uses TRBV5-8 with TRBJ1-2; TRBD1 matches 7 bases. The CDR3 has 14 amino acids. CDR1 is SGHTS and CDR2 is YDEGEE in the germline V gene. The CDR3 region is CASSLRQGVYAYTF. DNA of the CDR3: TGTGCCAGCAGCTTACGACAGGGAGTCTATGCCTACACCTTC.

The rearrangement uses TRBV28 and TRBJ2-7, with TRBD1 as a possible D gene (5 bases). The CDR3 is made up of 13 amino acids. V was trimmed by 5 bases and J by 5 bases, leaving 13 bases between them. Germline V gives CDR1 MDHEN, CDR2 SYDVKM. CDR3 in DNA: TGTGCCAGCAGTCGCAGGGTTCCCAACGAGCAGTACTTC. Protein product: CASSRRVPNEQYF.

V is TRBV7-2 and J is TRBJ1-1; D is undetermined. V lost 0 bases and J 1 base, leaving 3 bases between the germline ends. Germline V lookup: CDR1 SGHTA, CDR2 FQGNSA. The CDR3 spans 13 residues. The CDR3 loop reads CASSLAANTEAFF. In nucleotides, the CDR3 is TGTGCCAGCAGCTTAGCGGCGAACACTGAAGCTTTCTTT.

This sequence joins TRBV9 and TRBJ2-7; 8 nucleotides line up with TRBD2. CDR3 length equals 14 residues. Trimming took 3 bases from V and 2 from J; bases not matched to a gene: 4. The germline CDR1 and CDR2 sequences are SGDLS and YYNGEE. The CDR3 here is CASSATSATYEQYF. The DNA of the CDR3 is TGTGCCAGCAGCGCGACTAGCGCTACCTACGAGCAGTACTTC.

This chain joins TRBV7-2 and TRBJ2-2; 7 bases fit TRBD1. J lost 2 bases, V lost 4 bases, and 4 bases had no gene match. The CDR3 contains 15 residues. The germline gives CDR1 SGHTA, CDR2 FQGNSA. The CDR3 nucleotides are TGTGCCAGCAGCTCGGGACAGTCCAACACCGGGGAGCTGTTTTTT. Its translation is CASSSGQSNTGELFF. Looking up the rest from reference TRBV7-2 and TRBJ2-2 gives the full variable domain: GAGVSQSPSNKVTEKGKDVELRCDPISGHTALYWYRQSLGQGLEFLIYFQGNSAPDKSGLPSDRFSAERTGGSVSTLTIQRTQQEDSAVYLCASSSGQSNTGELFFGEGSRLTVL.

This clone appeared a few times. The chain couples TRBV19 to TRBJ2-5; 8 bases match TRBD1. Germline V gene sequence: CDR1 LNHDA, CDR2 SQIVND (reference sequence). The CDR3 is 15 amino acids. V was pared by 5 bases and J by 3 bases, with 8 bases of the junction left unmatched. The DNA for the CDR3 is TGTGCCAGTAGTCCCATAGGGACAGGCGAAGAGACCCAGTACTTC. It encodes CASSPIGTGEETQYF.

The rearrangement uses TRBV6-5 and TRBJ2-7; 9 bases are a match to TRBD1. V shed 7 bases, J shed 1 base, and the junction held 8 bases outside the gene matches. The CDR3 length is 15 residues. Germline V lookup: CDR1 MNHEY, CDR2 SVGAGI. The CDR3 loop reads CASNPGQGGSYEQYF. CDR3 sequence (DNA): TGTGCCAGCAACCCGGGACAGGGTGGGTCCTACGAGCAGTACTTC.

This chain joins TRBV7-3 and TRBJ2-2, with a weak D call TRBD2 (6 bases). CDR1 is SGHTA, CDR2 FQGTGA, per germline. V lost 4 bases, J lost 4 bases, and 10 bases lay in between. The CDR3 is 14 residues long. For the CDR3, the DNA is TGTGCCAGCAGCTATCCCGGGGGCACCGGGGAGCTGTTTTTT. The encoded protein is CASSYPGGTGELFF.

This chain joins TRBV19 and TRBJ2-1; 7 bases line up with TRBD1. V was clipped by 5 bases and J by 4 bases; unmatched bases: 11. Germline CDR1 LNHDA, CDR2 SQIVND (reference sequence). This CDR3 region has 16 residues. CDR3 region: CASSLPERGPYNEQFF. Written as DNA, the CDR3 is TGTGCCAGTAGTCTTCCGGAGAGGGGGCCTTACAATGAGCAGTTCTTC.

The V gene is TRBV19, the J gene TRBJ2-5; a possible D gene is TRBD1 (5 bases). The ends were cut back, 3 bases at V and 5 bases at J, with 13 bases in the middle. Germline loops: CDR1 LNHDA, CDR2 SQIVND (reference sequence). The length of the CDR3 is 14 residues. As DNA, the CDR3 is TGTGCCAGTAGTATCGGGCAGGGTGTCGAGACCCAGTACTTC. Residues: CASSIGQGVETQYF.

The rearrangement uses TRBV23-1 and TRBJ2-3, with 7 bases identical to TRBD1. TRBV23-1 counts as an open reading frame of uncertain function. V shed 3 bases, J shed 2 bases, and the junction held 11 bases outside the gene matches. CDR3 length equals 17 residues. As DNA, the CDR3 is TGCGCCAGCAGTCATCTCTTGACAGGGACCGACACAGATACGCAGTATTTT. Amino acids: CASSHLLTGTDTDTQYF.

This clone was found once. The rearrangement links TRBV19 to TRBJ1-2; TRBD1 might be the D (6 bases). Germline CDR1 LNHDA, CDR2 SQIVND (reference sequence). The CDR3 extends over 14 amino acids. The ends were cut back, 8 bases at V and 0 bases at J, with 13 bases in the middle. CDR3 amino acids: CASWDTAANYGYTF. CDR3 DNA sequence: TGTGCCAGTTGGGACACGGCGGCTAACTATGGCTACACCTTC. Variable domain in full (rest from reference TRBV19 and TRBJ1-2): DGGITQSPKYLFRKEGQNVTLSCEQNLNHDAMYWYRQDPGQGLRLIYYSQIVNDFQKGDIAEGYSVSREKKESFPLTVTSAQKNPTAFYLCASWDTAANYGYTFGSGTRLTVV.

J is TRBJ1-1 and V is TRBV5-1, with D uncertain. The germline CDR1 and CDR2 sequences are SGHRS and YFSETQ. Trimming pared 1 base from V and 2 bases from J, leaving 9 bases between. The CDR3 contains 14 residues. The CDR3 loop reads CASSLTEVNTEAFF. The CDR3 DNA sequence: TGCGCCAGCAGCTTGACGGAGGTAAACACTGAAGCTTTCTTT.

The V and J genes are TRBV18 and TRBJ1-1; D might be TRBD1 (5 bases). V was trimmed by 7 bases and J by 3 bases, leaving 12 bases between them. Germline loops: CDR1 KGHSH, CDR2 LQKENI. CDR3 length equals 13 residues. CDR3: CASLQGRDTEAFF. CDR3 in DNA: TGTGCCAGCTTGCAGGGTAGGGACACTGAAGCTTTCTTT.

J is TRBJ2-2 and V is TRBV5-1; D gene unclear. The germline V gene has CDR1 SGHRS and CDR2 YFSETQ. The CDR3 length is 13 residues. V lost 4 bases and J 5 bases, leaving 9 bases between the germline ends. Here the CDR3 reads CASSAVVTGELFF. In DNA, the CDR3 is TGCGCCAGCAGCGCTGTAGTTACCGGGGAGCTGTTTTTT.